The 32 T cell receptor beta chains below all came from one sample that was sequenced in a study of cytomegalovirus exposure and HLA in healthy donors. PCR primers comprised 60 Vbeta and 13 Jbeta primers. Data came from immunoSEQ multiplex PCR; TCRdb stores just in-frame clones and leaves some out. The sample lists 85,000 to 100,000 clones; around 60% were seen once. Input material: PBMCs. The receptors shown here come from a man aged 55-75 years in good health and CMV-seronegative.

This clone was counted a few times. This sequence joins TRBV2 and TRBJ2-4; 11 bases are a match to TRBD2. The CDR3 consists of 16 residues. In germline, CDR1 is SNHLY, CDR2 FYNNEI. The V segment lost 5 bases and the J segment 9 bases; nucleotides outside the gene matches: 12. CDR3 region: CASSLMSGLAGAIQYF. The CDR3 nucleotides are TGTGCCAGCAGTCTAATGTCCGGACTAGCGGGCGCCATTCAGTACTTC.

This clone came up once. This chain connects TRBV11-1 to TRBJ2-3; 8 bases align to TRBD1. V was clipped by 0 bases and J by 1 base; unmatched bases: 0. The germline V gene encodes CDR1 SGHAT and CDR2 FQDESV (reference sequence). The CDR3 spans 15 residues. The CDR3 DNA reads as TGTGCCAGCAGCTTAGCGGGACAGGGCACAGATACGCAGTATTTT. Its translation is CASSLAGQGTDTQYF. The variable domain in full, completed from reference TRBV11-1 and TRBJ2-3, reads EAEVAQSPRYKITEKSQAVAFWCDPISGHATLYWYRQILGQGPELLVQFQDESVVDDSQLPKDRFSAERLKGVDSTLKIQPAELGDSAMYLCASSLAGQGTDTQYFGPGTRLTVL.

The rearrangement links TRBV10-1 to TRBJ2-3; TRBD1 might be the D (6 bases). The ends were cut back, 2 bases at V and 11 bases at J, with 8 bases in the middle. The CDR3 has 11 residues. Germline CDR1 WNHNN, CDR2 SYGVQD (reference sequence). The CDR3, as DNA: TGCGCCAGCAGTGAGGGGGGACAGCAGTATTTT. Protein product: CASSEGGQQYF.

This CDR3 reads CASLPGDRGSNGYTF. CDR3 in DNA: TGTGCCAGCCTTCCGGGGGACAGGGGTTCGAATGGCTACACCTTC. This rearrangement joins TRBV6-1 to TRBJ1-2; 10 bases align to TRBD1. The CDR3 has 15 amino acids. Germline CDR1 MNHNS, CDR2 SASEGT. V was pared by 8 bases and J by 6 bases, with 12 bases of the junction left unmatched.

CDR3: CASSSIKRDYNEQFF. The CDR3 DNA sequence: TGTGCCAGCAGCTCGATAAAACGGGATTACAATGAGCAGTTCTTC. This chain links TRBV5-4 with TRBJ2-1; D may be TRBD2 (5 bases). The CDR3 totals 15 residues. With 3 bases removed from V and 4 bases from J, the gap between germline ends came to 14 bases. Germline CDR1 SGHNT, CDR2 YYREEE (reference sequence).

This clone was seen only a few times. The V and J genes are TRBV27 and TRBJ2-3, with D possibly being TRBD2 (6 bases). V was clipped by 3 bases and J by 1 base, with 8 bases between them. The V gene's germline CDR1 is MNHEY and CDR2 SMNVEV (reference sequence). The CDR3 is 14 residues long. In DNA, the CDR3 is TGTGCCAGCAGTTTGCGGGGACGCACAGATACGCAGTATTTT. This codes for CASSLRGRTDTQYF.

The gene calls are TRBV27 and TRBJ2-3, with TRBD1 matching 7 bases. The V segment lost 0 bases and the J segment 5 bases; nucleotides outside the gene matches: 14. The CDR3 contains 18 residues. Germline CDR1 reads MNHEY; CDR2 reads SMNVEV (reference sequence). The CDR3 loop reads CASSLSWGGKGAGDTQYF. The CDR3 coding sequence is TGTGCCAGCAGTTTATCGTGGGGCGGAAAGGGGGCGGGAGATACGCAGTATTTT.

The J gene is TRBJ2-1, the V gene TRBV25-1, with D possibly TRBD1 on 6 matching bases. This CDR3 contains 13 residues. The V end was cut by 6 bases, the J end by 3 bases, with 9 bases between. Per germline, CDR1 MGHDK and CDR2 SYGVNS. The DNA of the CDR3 is TGTGCCAGCAGCGACAGGCACTACAATGAGCAGTTCTTC. Translated, it gives CASSDRHYNEQFF.

The chain combines TRBV28 with TRBJ2-5; weak D call: TRBD1 (6 bases). V gave up 8 bases and J gave up 2 bases, with 15 bases separating them. Per germline, CDR1 MDHEN and CDR2 SYDVKM. The CDR3 is made up of 14 amino acids. CDR3 in amino acids: CASGDTGPQETQYF. DNA of the CDR3: TGTGCCAGCGGGGACACCGGACCGCAAGAGACCCAGTACTTC.

The CDR3 region has the DNA TGTGCCAGCAGTGGACACCTTACCCTCACAGATACGCAGTATTTT. Its protein is CASSGHLTLTDTQYF. The chain links TRBV6-7 to TRBJ2-3; TRBD1 might be the D (5 bases). TRBV6-7 counts as an open reading frame of uncertain function. This CDR3 has 15 amino acids. V dropped 5 bases and J dropped 2 bases, with 14 bases sitting between them.

This clone was detected only once. This chain links TRBV10-3 with TRBJ2-5; TRBD2 agrees at 8 bases. The CDR3 runs 14 residues. Germline CDR1 reads ENHRY; CDR2 reads SYGVKD. With 6 bases clipped from V and 2 bases from J, the junction kept 5 bases outside the gene matches. The CDR3 nucleotides are TGTGCCATCAGGTCGCCGGGAGGGCAAGAGACCCAGTACTTC. It codes for CAIRSPGGQETQYF.

The CDR3 DNA reads TGTGCCAGCAGCCAAGACAGGCCCAGCAATCAGCCCCAGCATTTT. Protein: CASSQDRPSNQPQHF. The chain combines TRBV6-5 with TRBJ1-5; perhaps TRBD1 as D (6 bases). This CDR3 has 15 amino acids. The germline V gene encodes CDR1 MNHEY and CDR2 SVGAGI. Trimming left V 6 bases short and J 1 base short, with 13 bases between.

The rearrangement uses TRBV5-1 and TRBJ2-5; maybe TRBD1 (6 bases). The DNA end lines up better with TRBJ2-7; the J call may be wrong. The CDR3 covers 14 residues. Germline lookup yields CDR1 SGHRS and CDR2 YFSETQ. CDR3 nucleotide sequence: TGCGCCAGCAGCCCATTCCCAGGGGCCTACGAGCAGTACTTC. This translates into CASSPFPGAYEQYF.

This chain connects TRBV10-1 to TRBJ2-3; D is unresolved. CDR1 is WNHNN and CDR2 is SYGVQD in the germline V gene (reference sequence). The length of the CDR3 is 12 residues. Trimming took 11 bases from V and 4 from J, leaving 13 bases between them. The CDR3 protein is CAPCNFADTQYF. DNA of the CDR3: TGCGCCCCCTGTAACTTTGCAGATACGCAGTATTTT.

The chain recombines TRBV5-1 with TRBJ1-4, with 9 bases aligning to TRBD1. CDR3 length equals 16 residues. The V segment lost 4 bases and the J segment 5 bases; nucleotides outside the gene matches: 9. Germline CDR1 and CDR2: SGHRS and YFSETQ. CDR3 region: CASSTGGQGLNEKLFF. The CDR3 coding sequence is TGCGCCAGCAGCACCGGGGGACAGGGCCTCAATGAAAAACTGTTTTTT. The entire variable domain, with the rest obtained from reference TRBV5-1 and TRBJ1-4, is as follows: KAGVTQTPRYLIKTRGQQVTLSCSPISGHRSVSWYQQTPGQGLQFLFEYFSETQRNKGNFPGRFSGRQFSNSRSEMNVSTLELGDSALYLCASSTGGQGLNEKLFFGSGTQLSVL.

V usage is TRBV27 and J usage is TRBJ1-1; 7 nucleotides match TRBD1. Germline CDR1 and CDR2: MNHEY and SMNVEV (reference sequence). There are 15 residues in the CDR3. J lost 4 bases, V lost 5 bases, and 10 bases had no gene match. CDR3 bases: TGTGCCAGCAGTCCCCTCCAGGGGGGAGGCACTGAAGCTTTCTTT. This sequence encodes CASSPLQGGGTEAFF.

The chain employs TRBV15 and TRBJ2-1; perhaps TRBD2 as D (7 bases). The CDR3 totals 15 residues. V lost 5 bases to trimming and J lost 2 bases, with 13 bases between them. Looked up from germline, CDR1 is LNHNV and CDR2 is YYDKDF (reference sequence). CDR3 sequence: CATSGGAGAYNEQFF. In DNA form, the CDR3 reads TGTGCCACCAGCGGGGGGGCAGGGGCCTACAATGAGCAGTTCTTC.

This clone was detected once. The chain is built from TRBV28 and TRBJ2-6; maybe TRBD1 (6 bases). Germline loops: CDR1 MDHEN, CDR2 SYDVKM. The CDR3 has 16 residues. Trimming took off 3 bases at V and 0 bases at J, with 9 bases between the two ends. Here the CDR3 DNA reads TGTGCCAGCAGTTTTCAGGGGAGCTCTGGGGCCAACGTCCTGACTTTC. This codes for CASSFQGSSGANVLTF. Based on the CDR3 plus reference TRBV28 and TRBJ2-6, the full variable domain is DVKVTQSSRYLVKRTGEKVFLECVQDMDHENMFWYRQDPGLGLRLIYFSYDVKMKEKGDIPEGYSVSREKKERFSLILESASTNQTSMYLCASSFQGSSGANVLTFGAGSRLTVL.

The gene calls are TRBV27 and TRBJ2-5; tentatively, D is TRBD1 (6 bases). This CDR3 is built from 15 residues. Between the trimmed V and J ends, which lost 2 bases and 1 base, there was a span of 11 bases. Per the germline V gene, CDR1 is MNHEY and CDR2 is SMNVEV (reference sequence). CDR3 residues: CASSLMQGTQETQYF. The DNA of the CDR3 is TGTGCCAGCAGTTTAATGCAGGGGACCCAAGAGACCCAGTACTTC.

Only a few counts were recorded for this clone. The genes are TRBV25-1 and TRBJ1-3; 8 bases are shared with TRBD1. Germline loops: CDR1 MGHDK, CDR2 SYGVNS. Losses at the gene ends were 3 bases for V and 1 base for J; bases not matched to a gene: 2. The CDR3 contains 15 residues. Here the CDR3 reads CASSDDRGSGNTIYF. The CDR3 DNA reads as TGTGCCAGCAGTGATGACAGGGGATCTGGAAACACCATATATTTT. The full variable domain, its missing parts supplied by reference TRBV25-1 and TRBJ1-3, is EADIYQTPRYLVIGTGKKITLECSQTMGHDKMYWYQQDPGMELHLIHYSYGVNSTEKGDLSSESTVSRIRTEHFPLTLESARPSHTSQYLCASSDDRGSGNTIYFGEGSWLTVV.

This chain connects TRBV27 to TRBJ1-5; tentative D call: TRBD1 (5 bases). CDR1 MNHEY and CDR2 SMNVEV come from the germline V gene (reference sequence). Trimming took off 8 bases at V and 3 bases at J, with 17 bases between the two ends. This CDR3 region has 15 residues. The CDR3 spells CASGRGPMNNQPQHF. In DNA, the CDR3 is TGTGCCAGCGGGCGGGGACCGATGAACAATCAGCCCCAGCATTTT.

The gene calls are TRBV25-1 and TRBJ2-3; D may be TRBD2 (6 bases). V was cut by 8 bases and J by 7 bases, with 16 bases left in between. This CDR3 has 13 amino acids. Germline V gene data show CDR1 as MGHDK and CDR2 as SYGVNS. The chain's CDR3 is CASAEAGPYTQYF. CDR3 nucleotides: TGTGCCAGCGCCGAGGCGGGGCCCTATACGCAGTATTTT.

DNA of the CDR3: TGTGCCAGCAGCCCCGGTTTGGATACGCAGTATTTT. Encoded protein: CASSPGLDTQYF. The chain couples TRBV4-2 to TRBJ2-3; unclear D gene. The germline gives CDR1 LGHNA, CDR2 YNFKEQ. The CDR3 has 12 amino acids. Deletions cut 4 bases from V and 6 bases from J, with 8 bases between.

This sequence joins TRBV28 and TRBJ1-2; a weak D match, TRBD1 (5 bases). V lost 5 bases to trimming and J lost 8 bases, with 18 bases between them. Germline V gives CDR1 MDHEN, CDR2 SYDVKM. This CDR3 spans 14 amino acids. CDR3 sequence: CASSEAQRGVGYTF. CDR3 DNA sequence: TGTGCCAGCAGTGAGGCACAAAGGGGTGTCGGCTACACCTTC.

The chain is built from TRBV7-2 and TRBJ2-1, with D possibly TRBD1 on 6 matching bases. The CDR3 spans 15 residues. With 3 bases removed from V and 8 bases from J, the gap between germline ends came to 17 bases. CDR1 is SGHTA and CDR2 is FQGNSA in the germline V gene. DNA for the CDR3: TGTGCCAGCAGCTTTTTTACACAGGGTTCCGATGAGCAGTTCTTC. Protein product: CASSFFTQGSDEQFF.

This clone was observed a handful of times. The rearrangement uses TRBV27 and TRBJ2-3; 7 bases line up with TRBD2. The V gene's germline CDR1 is MNHEY and CDR2 SMNVEV (reference sequence). The CDR3 is 16 amino acids. Trimming at V came to 7 bases and at J to 5 bases, leaving 15 bases not matched to a gene. Here the CDR3 DNA reads TGTGCCAGCAACGAGAGCGGGGCCTCCGGGGGAGATACGCAGTATTTT. This translates into CASNESGASGGDTQYF.

The chain combines TRBV11-2 with TRBJ1-3, with 8 bases fitting TRBD1. This CDR3 has 17 amino acids. Germline V lookup: CDR1 SGHAT, CDR2 FQNNGV. V lost 4 bases, J lost 3 bases, and 11 bases stayed unmatched. CDR3 sequence: CASSSVQAGGLGNTIYF. CDR3 bases: TGTGCCAGCAGCTCCGTCCAAGCAGGGGGCCTTGGAAACACCATATATTTT.

The chain recombines TRBV6-5 with TRBJ1-2, with TRBD1 matching over 11 bases. Trimming took 2 bases from V and 5 from J; bases not matched to a gene: 7. This CDR3 has 16 residues. Germline V lookup: CDR1 MNHEY, CDR2 SVGAGI. The CDR3 DNA follows: TGTGCCAGCAGTTACGTCCCCGGACAGGGGGCGTATGGCTACACCTTC. This encodes CASSYVPGQGAYGYTF.

This clone was observed a handful of times. This chain links TRBV9 with TRBJ1-2; 7 nucleotides line up with TRBD1. The V and J ends lost 4 bases and 6 bases, in that order; junction bases with no gene match: 9. In germline, CDR1 is SGDLS, CDR2 YYNGEE. This CDR3 comprises 14 residues. The CDR3 DNA is TGTGCCAGCAGCCCGCAGGCAGGGGGTGATGGCTACACCTTC. Amino acids: CASSPQAGGDGYTF.

The V call is TRBV6-1, the J call TRBJ1-6, with D possibly matching TRBD1 (6 bases). The V end was cut by 4 bases, the J end by 10 bases, with 14 bases between. CDR3 length equals 14 residues. The germline gives CDR1 MNHNS, CDR2 SASEGT. The CDR3 here is CASSALDRNSPLHF. CDR3 DNA: TGTGCCAGCAGTGCCCTCGACAGGAACTCACCCCTCCACTTT.

J is TRBJ1-5 and V is TRBV5-4, with D tentatively TRBD1 (6 bases). The CDR3 has 15 residues. CDR1 and CDR2 (germline): SGHNT, YYREEE (reference sequence). Trimming left V 4 bases short and J 10 bases short, with 21 bases between. CDR3 nucleotide sequence: TGTGCCAGCAGCGTCAACTCGGGACACCCAGAACCCCAGCATTTT. Translated: CASSVNSGHPEPQHF.

The V call is TRBV10-3, the J call TRBJ2-5; TRBD1 might be the D (6 bases). The germline V gene has CDR1 ENHRY and CDR2 SYGVKD. V was trimmed by 2 bases and J by 2 bases, leaving 6 bases between them. The CDR3 runs to 13 residues. The CDR3 DNA reads TGTGCCATCAGTGAGGGACAGCAAGAGACCCAGTACTTC. It codes for CAISEGQQETQYF.